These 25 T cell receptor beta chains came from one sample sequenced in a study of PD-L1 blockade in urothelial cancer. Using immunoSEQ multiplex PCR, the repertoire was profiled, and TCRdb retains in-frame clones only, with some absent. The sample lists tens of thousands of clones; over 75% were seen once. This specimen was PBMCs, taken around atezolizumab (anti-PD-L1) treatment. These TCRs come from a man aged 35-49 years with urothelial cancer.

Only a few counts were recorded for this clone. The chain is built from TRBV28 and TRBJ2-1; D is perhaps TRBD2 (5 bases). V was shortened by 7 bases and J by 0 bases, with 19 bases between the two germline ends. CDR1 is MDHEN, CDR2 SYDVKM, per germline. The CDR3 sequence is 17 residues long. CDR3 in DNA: TGTGCCAGCACCTCGAGCGGACTGCCTAGCTCCTACAATGAGCAGTTCTTC. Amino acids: CASTSSGLPSSYNEQFF.

DNA for the CDR3: TGCGCCAGCAGTGACAACAGGGGGGATGAGCAGTTCTTC. This gives the protein CASSDNRGDEQFF. The chain employs TRBV10-2 and TRBJ2-1; TRBD1 aligns across 8 bases. CDR1 is WSHSY, CDR2 SAAADI, per germline. V was pared by 3 bases and J by 8 bases, with 3 bases of the junction left unmatched. CDR3 length: 13 amino acids.

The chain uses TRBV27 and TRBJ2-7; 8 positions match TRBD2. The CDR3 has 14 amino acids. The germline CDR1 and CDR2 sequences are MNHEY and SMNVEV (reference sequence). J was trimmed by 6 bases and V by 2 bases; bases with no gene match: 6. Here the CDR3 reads CASSLAREAVEQYF. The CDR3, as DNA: TGTGCCAGCAGTTTAGCGCGGGAGGCCGTCGAGCAGTACTTC.

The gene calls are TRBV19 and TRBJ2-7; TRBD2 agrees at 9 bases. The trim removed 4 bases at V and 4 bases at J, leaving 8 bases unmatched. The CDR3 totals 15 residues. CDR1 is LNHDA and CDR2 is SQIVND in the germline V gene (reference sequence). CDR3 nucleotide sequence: TGTGCCAGTAGTACCTTAGGGCTAGCGGGATACGAGCAGTACTTC. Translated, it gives CASSTLGLAGYEQYF. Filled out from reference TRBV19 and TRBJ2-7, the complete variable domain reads DGGITQSPKYLFRKEGQNVTLSCEQNLNHDAMYWYRQDPGQGLRLIYYSQIVNDFQKGDIAEGYSVSREKKESFPLTVTSAQKNPTAFYLCASSTLGLAGYEQYFGPGTRLTVT.

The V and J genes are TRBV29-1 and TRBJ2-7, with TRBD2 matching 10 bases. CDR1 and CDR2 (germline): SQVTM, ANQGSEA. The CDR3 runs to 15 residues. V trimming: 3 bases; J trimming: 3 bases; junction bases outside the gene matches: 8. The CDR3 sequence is CSVEASSGSIYEQYF. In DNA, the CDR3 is TGCAGCGTTGAGGCGTCTAGCGGGAGTATCTACGAGCAGTACTTC.

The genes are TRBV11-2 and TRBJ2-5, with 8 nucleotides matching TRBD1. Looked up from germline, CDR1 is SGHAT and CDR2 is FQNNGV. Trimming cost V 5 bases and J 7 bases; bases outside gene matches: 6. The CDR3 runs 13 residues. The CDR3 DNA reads TGTGCCAGCAGCCCGACAGGGGTGGCGACCCAGTACTTC. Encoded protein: CASSPTGVATQYF.

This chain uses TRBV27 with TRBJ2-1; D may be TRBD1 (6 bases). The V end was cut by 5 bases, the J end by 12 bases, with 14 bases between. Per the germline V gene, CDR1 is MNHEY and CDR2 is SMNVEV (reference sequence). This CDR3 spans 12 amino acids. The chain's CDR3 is CASSLTGRGQFF. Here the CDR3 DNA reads TGTGCCAGCAGTCTAACAGGGAGAGGGCAGTTCTTC.

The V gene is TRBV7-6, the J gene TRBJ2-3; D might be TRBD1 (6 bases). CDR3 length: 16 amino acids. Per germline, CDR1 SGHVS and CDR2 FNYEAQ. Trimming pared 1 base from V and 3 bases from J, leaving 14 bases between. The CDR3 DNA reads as TGTGCCAGCAGCTTAGTGCCCGAAGGGACAACAGATACGCAGTATTTT. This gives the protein CASSLVPEGTTDTQYF.

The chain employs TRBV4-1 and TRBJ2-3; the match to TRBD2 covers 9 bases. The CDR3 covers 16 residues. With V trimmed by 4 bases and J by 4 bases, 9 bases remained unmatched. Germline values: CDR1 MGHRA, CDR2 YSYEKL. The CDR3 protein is CASSRGAGGRADTQYF. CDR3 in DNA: TGCGCCAGCAGCCGAGGAGCGGGAGGAAGGGCAGATACGCAGTATTTT.

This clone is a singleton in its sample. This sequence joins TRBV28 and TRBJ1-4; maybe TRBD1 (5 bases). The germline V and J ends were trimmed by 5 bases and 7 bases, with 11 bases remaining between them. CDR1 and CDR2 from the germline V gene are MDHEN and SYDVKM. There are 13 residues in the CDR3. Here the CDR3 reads CASSPPTVEKLFF. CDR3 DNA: TGTGCCAGCAGTCCTCCGACAGTTGAAAAACTGTTTTTT.

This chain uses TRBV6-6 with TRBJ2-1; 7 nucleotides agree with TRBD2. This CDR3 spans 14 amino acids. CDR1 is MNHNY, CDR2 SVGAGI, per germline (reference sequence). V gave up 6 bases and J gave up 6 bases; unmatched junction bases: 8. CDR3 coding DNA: TGTGCCAGCAGCTCGGGACTACCTCTCAATGAGCAGTTCTTC. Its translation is CASSSGLPLNEQFF.

Here the CDR3 reads CASSEKLASSLFF. The CDR3 DNA follows: TGCGCCAGCAGTGAGAAGTTGGCTAGCTCGCTGTTTTTT. The genes are TRBV10-2 and TRBJ2-2; TRBD2 might be the D (5 bases). V shed 2 bases and J shed 13 bases, with 14 bases lying between them. The CDR3 is made up of 13 amino acids. In germline, CDR1 is WSHSY, CDR2 SAAADI.

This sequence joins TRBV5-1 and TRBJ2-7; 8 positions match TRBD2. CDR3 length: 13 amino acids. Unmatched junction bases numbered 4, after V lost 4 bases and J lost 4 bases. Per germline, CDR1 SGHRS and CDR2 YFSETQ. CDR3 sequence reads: CASSTLAGYEQYF. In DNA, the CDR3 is TGCGCCAGCAGCACTTTAGCGGGGTACGAGCAGTACTTC.

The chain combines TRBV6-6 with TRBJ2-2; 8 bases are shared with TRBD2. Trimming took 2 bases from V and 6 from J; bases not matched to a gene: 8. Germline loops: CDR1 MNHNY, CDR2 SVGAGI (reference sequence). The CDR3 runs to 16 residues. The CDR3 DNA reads TGTGCCAGCAGTTACAGGAGCGGGAGTATCTCCGGGGAGCTGTTTTTT. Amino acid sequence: CASSYRSGSISGELFF.

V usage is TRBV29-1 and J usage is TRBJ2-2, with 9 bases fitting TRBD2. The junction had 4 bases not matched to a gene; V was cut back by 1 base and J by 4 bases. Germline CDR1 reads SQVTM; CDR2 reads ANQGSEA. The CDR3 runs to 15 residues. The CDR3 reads CSVEGGRVPTGELFF. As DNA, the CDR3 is TGCAGCGTTGAAGGCGGGAGGGTACCCACCGGGGAGCTGTTTTTT.

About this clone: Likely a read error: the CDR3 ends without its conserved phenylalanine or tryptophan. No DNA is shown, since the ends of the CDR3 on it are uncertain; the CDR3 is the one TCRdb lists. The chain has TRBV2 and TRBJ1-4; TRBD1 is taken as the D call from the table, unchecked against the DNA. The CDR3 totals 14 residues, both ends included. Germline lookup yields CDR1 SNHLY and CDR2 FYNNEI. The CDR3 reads CASSRRRQGDKTEI.

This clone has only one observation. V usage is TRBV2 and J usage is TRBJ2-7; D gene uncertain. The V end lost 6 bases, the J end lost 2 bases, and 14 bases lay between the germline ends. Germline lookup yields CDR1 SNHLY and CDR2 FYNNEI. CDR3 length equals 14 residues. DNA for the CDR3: TGTGCCAGCAGGCGGTCCACAAACGCCTACGAGCAGTACTTC. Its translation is CASRRSTNAYEQYF.

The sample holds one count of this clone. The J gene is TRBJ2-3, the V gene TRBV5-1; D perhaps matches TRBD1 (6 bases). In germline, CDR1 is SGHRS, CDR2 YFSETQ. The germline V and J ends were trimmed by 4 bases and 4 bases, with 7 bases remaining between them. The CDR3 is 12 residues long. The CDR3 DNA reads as TGCGCCAGCAGCCCAGGGGCAGATACGCAGTATTTT. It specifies CASSPGADTQYF.

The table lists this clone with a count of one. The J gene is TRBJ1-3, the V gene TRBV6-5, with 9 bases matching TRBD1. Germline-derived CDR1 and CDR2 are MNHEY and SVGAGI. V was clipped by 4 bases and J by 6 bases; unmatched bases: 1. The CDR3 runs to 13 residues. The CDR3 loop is CASSWDRENTIYF. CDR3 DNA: TGTGCCAGCAGTTGGGACAGGGAAAACACCATATATTTT.

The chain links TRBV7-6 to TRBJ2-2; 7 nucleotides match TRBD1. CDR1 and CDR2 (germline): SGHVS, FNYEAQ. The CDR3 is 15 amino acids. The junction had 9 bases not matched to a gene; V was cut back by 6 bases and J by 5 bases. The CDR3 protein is CASRPRQGRTGELFF. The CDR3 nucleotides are TGTGCCAGCAGACCTAGACAGGGTCGGACCGGGGAGCTGTTTTTT.

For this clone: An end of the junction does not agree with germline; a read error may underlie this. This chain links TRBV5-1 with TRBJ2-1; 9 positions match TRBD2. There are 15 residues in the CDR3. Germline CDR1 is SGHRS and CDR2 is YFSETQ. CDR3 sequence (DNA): TGCGCCAGCAGCTTGGCAACGACTAGCGGAAATGACCAGTTCTTC. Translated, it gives CASSLATTSGNDQFF.

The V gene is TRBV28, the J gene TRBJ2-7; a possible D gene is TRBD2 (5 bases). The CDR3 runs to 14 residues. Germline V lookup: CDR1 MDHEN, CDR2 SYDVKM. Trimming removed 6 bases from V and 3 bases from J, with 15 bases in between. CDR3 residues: CASRPQRVFYEQYF. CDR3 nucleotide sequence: TGTGCCAGCAGACCGCAGAGGGTCTTCTACGAGCAGTACTTC.

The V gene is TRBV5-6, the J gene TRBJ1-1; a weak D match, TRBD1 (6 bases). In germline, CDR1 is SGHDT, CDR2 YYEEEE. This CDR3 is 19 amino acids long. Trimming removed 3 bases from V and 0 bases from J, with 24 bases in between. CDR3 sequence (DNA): TGTGCCAGCAGCTCAATCCTGGACTCGGGACACCCCATGAACACTGAAGCTTTCTTT. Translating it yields CASSSILDSGHPMNTEAFF.

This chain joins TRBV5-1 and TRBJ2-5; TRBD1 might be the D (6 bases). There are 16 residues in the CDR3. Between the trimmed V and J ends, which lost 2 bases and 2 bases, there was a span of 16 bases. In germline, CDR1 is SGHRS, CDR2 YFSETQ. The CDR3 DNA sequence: TGCGCCAGCAGCTTTCGGCTTAGGGGGAAGCAAGAGACCCAGTACTTC. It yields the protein CASSFRLRGKQETQYF.

The CDR3 nucleotides read TGTGCCAGCGATCGGGGGAAGACCGGGGAGCTGTTTTTT. It codes for CASDRGKTGELFF. The rearrangement uses TRBV7-8 and TRBJ2-2; tentatively, D is TRBD2 (6 bases). Per germline, CDR1 SGHVS and CDR2 FQNEAQ. The V end lost 8 bases, the J end lost 5 bases, and 12 bases lay between the germline ends. CDR3 length: 13 residues.